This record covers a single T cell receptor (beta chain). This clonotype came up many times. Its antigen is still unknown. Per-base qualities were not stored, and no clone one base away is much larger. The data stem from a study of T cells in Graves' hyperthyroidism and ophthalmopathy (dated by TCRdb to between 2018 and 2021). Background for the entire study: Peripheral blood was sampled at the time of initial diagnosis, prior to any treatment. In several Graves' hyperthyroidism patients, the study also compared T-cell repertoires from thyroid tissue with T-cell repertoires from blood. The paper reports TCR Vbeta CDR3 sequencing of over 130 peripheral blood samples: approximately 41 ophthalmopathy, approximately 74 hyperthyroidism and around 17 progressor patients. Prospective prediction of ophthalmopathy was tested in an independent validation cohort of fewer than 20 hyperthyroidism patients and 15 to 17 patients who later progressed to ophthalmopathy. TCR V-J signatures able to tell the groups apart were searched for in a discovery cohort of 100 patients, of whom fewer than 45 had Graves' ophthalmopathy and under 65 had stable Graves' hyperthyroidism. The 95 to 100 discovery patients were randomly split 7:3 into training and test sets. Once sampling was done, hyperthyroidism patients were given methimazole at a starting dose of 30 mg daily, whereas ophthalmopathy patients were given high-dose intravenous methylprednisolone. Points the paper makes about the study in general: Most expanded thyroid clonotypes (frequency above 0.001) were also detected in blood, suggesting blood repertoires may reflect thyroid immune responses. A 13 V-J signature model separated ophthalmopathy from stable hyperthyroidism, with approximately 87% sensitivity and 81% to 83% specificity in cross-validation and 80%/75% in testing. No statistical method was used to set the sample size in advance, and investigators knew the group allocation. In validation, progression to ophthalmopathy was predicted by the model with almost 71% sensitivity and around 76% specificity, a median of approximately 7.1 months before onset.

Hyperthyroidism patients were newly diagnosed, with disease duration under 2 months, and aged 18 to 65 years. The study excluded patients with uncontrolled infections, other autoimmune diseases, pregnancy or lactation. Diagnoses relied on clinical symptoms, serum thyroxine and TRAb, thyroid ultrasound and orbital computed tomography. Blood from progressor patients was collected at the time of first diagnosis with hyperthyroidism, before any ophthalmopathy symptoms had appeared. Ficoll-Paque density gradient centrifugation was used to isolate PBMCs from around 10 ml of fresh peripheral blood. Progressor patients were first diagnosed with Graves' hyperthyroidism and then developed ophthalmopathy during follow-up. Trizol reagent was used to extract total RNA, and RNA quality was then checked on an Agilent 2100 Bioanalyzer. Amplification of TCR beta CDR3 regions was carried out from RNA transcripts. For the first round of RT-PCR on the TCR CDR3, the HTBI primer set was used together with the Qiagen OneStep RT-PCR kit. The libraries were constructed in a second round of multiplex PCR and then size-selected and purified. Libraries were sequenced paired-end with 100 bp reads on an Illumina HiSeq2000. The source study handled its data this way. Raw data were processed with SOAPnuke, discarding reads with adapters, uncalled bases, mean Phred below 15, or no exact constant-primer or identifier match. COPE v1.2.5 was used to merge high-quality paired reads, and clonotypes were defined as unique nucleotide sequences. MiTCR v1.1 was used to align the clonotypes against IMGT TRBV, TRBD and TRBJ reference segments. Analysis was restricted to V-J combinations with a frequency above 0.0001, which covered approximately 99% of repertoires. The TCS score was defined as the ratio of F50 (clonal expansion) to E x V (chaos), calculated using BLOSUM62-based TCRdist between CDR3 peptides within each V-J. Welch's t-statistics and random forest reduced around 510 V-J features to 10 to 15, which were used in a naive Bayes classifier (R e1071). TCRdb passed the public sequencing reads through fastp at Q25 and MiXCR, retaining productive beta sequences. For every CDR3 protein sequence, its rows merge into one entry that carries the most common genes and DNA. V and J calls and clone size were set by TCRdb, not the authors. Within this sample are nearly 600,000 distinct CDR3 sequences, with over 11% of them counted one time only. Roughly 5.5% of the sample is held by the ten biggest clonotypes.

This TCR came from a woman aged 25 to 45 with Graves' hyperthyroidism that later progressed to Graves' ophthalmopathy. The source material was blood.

The CDR3 region has the sequence CASSPDFQEANTGELFF. Here is the DNA: TGTGCCAGCAGCCCTGATTTTCAGGAGGCGAACACCGGGGAGCTGTTTTTT. The chain is encoded by TRBV7-2 joined to TRBJ2-2; the D gene is perhaps TRBD2, on 5 matching bases. Including cysteine and phenylalanine, the CDR3 has 17 amino acids. The sequence is cut down to CDR3 DNA, 51 bases in frame from base 1. Via the germline V gene, CDR1 is SGHTA and CDR2 FQGNSA. V lost 5 bases and J lost 0 bases; the stretch between them is 16 bases long.